This T cell receptor (beta chain) was sequenced in a study of T cells after yellow fever vaccination. Study-level findings and limits: In post-booster samples, most primary-vaccination clones reappeared (about 96% CD4, over 70% CD8).

This CDR3 spans 14 amino acids. The V and J ends lost 3 bases and 6 bases respectively, with 11 bases between them. Germline V gene lookup returns CDR1 SGHTA and CDR2 FQGTGA. In this sample, this clonotype turned up many times. Antigen specificity is unknown. A process of 5'RACE template switching, which added a universal primer site and UMIs, was used to make TCR cDNA. Each CDR3 protein is one row after TCRdb ran MiXCR on the 5' RACE reads. The sample has around 180,000 distinct CDR3 sequences, approximately 6.2% seen once. The TCR sequence derives from a man aged 18 to 30 who received the YFV17D yellow fever vaccine. The chain uses TRBV7-3 and TRBJ2-2; D gene ambiguous. Sequenced material: CD4+ T cells sorted from PBMCs, taken on the day of the first yellow fever vaccination. The CDR3 region is CASSFTFGAGELFF. The CDR3 bases are TGTGCCAGCAGCTTCACGTTTGGCGCCGGGGAGCTGTTTTTT.